These 25 T cell receptor beta chains originate from one sample sequenced in a study of T cells in pancreatic ductal adenocarcinoma. TCRdb's copy holds only in-frame clones and misses some; the assay was immunoSEQ multiplex PCR. The data hold over 90,000 clones, with over 90% observed a single time. Surgery without prior neoadjuvant therapy was the treatment of the selected pancreatic ductal adenocarcinoma patients. The specimen sequenced was PBMCs. The receptors were sampled from a human donor with pancreatic ductal adenocarcinoma.

The genes are TRBV11-1 and TRBJ2-4; D not certain. The CDR3 is made up of 12 amino acids. Germline V gene data show CDR1 as SGHAT and CDR2 as FQDESV (reference sequence). V was trimmed by 5 bases and J by 12 bases, leaving 14 bases between them. CDR3 nucleotide sequence: TGTGCCAGCAGCATCCAGGAAGGAAATCAGTACTTC. Its protein product is CASSIQEGNQYF. Combining the CDR3 with reference TRBV11-1 and TRBJ2-4 gives the whole variable domain EAEVAQSPRYKITEKSQAVAFWCDPISGHATLYWYRQILGQGPELLVQFQDESVVDDSQLPKDRFSAERLKGVDSTLKIQPAELGDSAMYLCASSIQEGNQYFGAGTRLSVL.

This chain connects TRBV5-5 to TRBJ2-1, with TRBD2 matching over 11 bases. The CDR3 runs 15 residues. V was pared by 4 bases and J by 3 bases, with 3 bases of the junction left unmatched. Per germline, CDR1 SGHKS and CDR2 YYEKEE (reference sequence). The CDR3 reads CASSTTSGDYNEQFF. The CDR3 DNA is TGTGCCAGCAGCACGACTAGCGGGGACTACAATGAGCAGTTCTTC.

The chain joins TRBV7-8 to TRBJ1-1; 9 nucleotides agree with TRBD1. Germline-derived CDR1 and CDR2 are SGHVS and FQNEAQ. The V and J ends lost 5 bases and 4 bases, in that order; junction bases with no gene match: 2. This CDR3 spans 13 amino acids. DNA for the CDR3: TGTGCCAGCAGCATGACAGGGGGCACTGAAGCTTTCTTT. Translation gives CASSMTGGTEAFF.

The chain uses TRBV7-8 and TRBJ1-3; no clear D. Germline CDR1 reads SGHVS; CDR2 reads FQNEAQ. The CDR3 loop spans 14 amino acids. Trimming shortened V by 5 bases and J by 0 bases, and 8 bases separated the two germline ends. CDR3 nucleotide sequence: TGTGCCAGCAGCCGTCTAGGCTCTGGAAACACCATATATTTT. This translates into CASSRLGSGNTIYF.

V usage is TRBV27 and J usage is TRBJ2-3, with D possibly TRBD1 on 5 matching bases. The V gene lost 6 bases and the J gene lost 11 bases, with 15 bases spanning the gap. This CDR3 is built from 12 residues. The germline V gene has CDR1 MNHEY and CDR2 SMNVEV (reference sequence). The CDR3 DNA reads TGTGCCAGCAGACAGGACCCTATGATGCAGTATTTT. Translation: CASRQDPMMQYF.

The V gene is TRBV11-2, the J gene TRBJ1-1; 12 nucleotides align to TRBD1. J was trimmed by 9 bases and V by 5 bases; bases with no gene match: 10. The germline V gene encodes CDR1 SGHAT and CDR2 FQNNGV. This CDR3 is built from 15 residues. The CDR3 spells CASSLNRGTGGQAFF. The CDR3 nucleotides read TGTGCCAGCAGCCTGAATCGCGGGACAGGGGGCCAAGCTTTCTTT.

The J gene is TRBJ2-7, the V gene TRBV18; 8 bases fit TRBD1. Unmatched junction bases numbered 11, after V lost 6 bases and J lost 7 bases. Germline CDR1 KGHSH, CDR2 LQKENI. The CDR3 is made up of 14 amino acids. CDR3 in amino acids: CASSPTGDAGEQYF. The CDR3 DNA reads TGTGCCAGCTCGCCGACAGGGGATGCGGGGGAGCAGTACTTC.

The rearrangement links TRBV7-2 to TRBJ2-7; D remains ambiguous. Germline CDR1 is SGHTA and CDR2 is FQGNSA. The CDR3 loop spans 11 amino acids. V gave up 5 bases and J gave up 4 bases, with 6 bases separating them. The chain's CDR3 is CASSAQYEQYF. CDR3 coding DNA: TGTGCCAGCAGCGCCCAGTACGAGCAGTACTTC.

On this clone itself: This CDR3 is also generated by other DNA sequences in the sample. J is TRBJ2-7 and V is TRBV30, with D possibly TRBD1 on 5 matching bases. Germline V lookup: CDR1 GTSNPN, CDR2 SVGIG (reference sequence). V shed 2 bases and J shed 2 bases, with 7 bases lying between them. The CDR3 is 12 amino acids. The CDR3: CAWSRGTYEQYF. The CDR3 DNA reads as TGTGCCTGGAGTAGGGGAACCTACGAGCAGTACTTC.

About this clone itself: The sample carries other DNA sequences with the same CDR3. This rearrangement joins TRBV28 to TRBJ2-7, with 8 bases fitting TRBD1. Germline CDR1 MDHEN, CDR2 SYDVKM. The trim removed 5 bases at V and 4 bases at J, leaving 7 bases unmatched. CDR3 size: 14 residues. The DNA for the CDR3 is TGTGCCAGCAGTCTTTCAGGGGGCAGTTACGAGCAGTACTTC. This encodes CASSLSGGSYEQYF.

The chain joins TRBV7-8 to TRBJ1-5; D perhaps matches TRBD1 (5 bases). CDR3 length: 12 amino acids. Germline V gene data show CDR1 as SGHVS and CDR2 as FQNEAQ. V was shortened by 3 bases and J by 5 bases, with 5 bases between the two germline ends. In DNA form, the CDR3 reads TGTGCCAGCAGCTTGACAGATCAGCCCCAGCATTTT. The encoded protein is CASSLTDQPQHF.

V usage is TRBV5-1 and J usage is TRBJ2-3; TRBD1 agrees at 7 bases. The CDR3 is 15 amino acids. The germline CDR1 and CDR2 sequences are SGHRS and YFSETQ. V dropped 3 bases and J dropped 4; count of bases not matched to a gene: 8. The CDR3 nucleotides read TGCGCCAGCAGCTACCAGGGGGTAAGGGCAGATACGCAGTATTTT. Translating gives CASSYQGVRADTQYF.

The chain couples TRBV7-2 to TRBJ1-4; TRBD1 might be the D (6 bases). V was shortened by 1 base and J by 7 bases, with 19 bases between the two germline ends. CDR3 length: 17 residues. CDR1 and CDR2 (germline): SGHTA, FQGNSA. The CDR3 spells CASSLVGTISFGEKLFF. The CDR3 DNA follows: TGTGCCAGCAGCTTAGTAGGGACAATTTCTTTTGGTGAAAAACTGTTTTTT.

V and J are TRBV6-1 and TRBJ2-5, with D perhaps matching TRBD2 (5 bases). This CDR3 region has 14 residues. Deletions cut 1 base from V and 5 bases from J, with 11 bases between. CDR1 is MNHNS and CDR2 is SASEGT in the germline V gene. The DNA of the CDR3 is TGTGCCAGCAGTGAAGGAGGGAATCAGGAGACCCAGTACTTC. Protein: CASSEGGNQETQYF.

The chain links TRBV18 to TRBJ2-1, with D perhaps TRBD1 (5 bases). Germline CDR1 is KGHSH and CDR2 is LQKENI. Trimming took 0 bases from V and 8 from J, leaving 11 bases between them. The CDR3 length is 14 residues. This chain's CDR3 is CASSPPSGYHEQFF. The CDR3 DNA sequence: TGTGCCAGCTCACCACCTTCAGGGTACCATGAGCAGTTCTTC.

This chain links TRBV19 with TRBJ2-7, with a weak D call TRBD1 (6 bases). The length of the CDR3 is 15 residues. V shed 3 bases and J shed 5 bases, with 17 bases lying between them. The germline V gene encodes CDR1 LNHDA and CDR2 SQIVND (reference sequence). CDR3 bases: TGTGCCAGTAGTATTAGGTGGGACACCTCTAACGAGCAGTACTTC. Its protein is CASSIRWDTSNEQYF.

This chain uses TRBV13 with TRBJ2-7; D is perhaps TRBD2 (6 bases). V lost 1 base and J 5 bases, leaving 12 bases between the germline ends. The CDR3 loop spans 14 amino acids. CDR1 and CDR2 (germline): PRHDT, FYEKMQ (reference sequence). This CDR3 reads CASSLVGGWDEQYF. The CDR3 nucleotides read TGTGCCAGCAGCTTAGTCGGGGGATGGGACGAGCAGTACTTC.

V usage is TRBV10-3 and J usage is TRBJ2-3, with TRBD2 matching over 7 bases. Germline V gene sequence: CDR1 ENHRY, CDR2 SYGVKD. V was pared by 4 bases and J by 4 bases, with 5 bases of the junction left unmatched. CDR3 length: 14 amino acids. The CDR3 loop reads CAISVSGGADTQYF. CDR3 coding DNA: TGTGCCATCAGTGTTTCTGGGGGGGCAGATACGCAGTATTTT.

The J gene is TRBJ2-7, the V gene TRBV6-1, with TRBD1 matching 8 bases. Germline trimming cut 10 bases from V and 3 bases from J; bases unmatched to any gene: 11. The CDR3 contains 14 residues. Germline CDR1 reads MNHNS; CDR2 reads SASEGT. The CDR3 loop is CAISRGQVDYEQYF. The CDR3 DNA sequence: TGTGCCATCTCCCGGGGACAGGTAGACTACGAGCAGTACTTC.

V is TRBV6-5 and J is TRBJ1-4, with 8 bases lining up with TRBD1. V lost 3 bases, J lost 4 bases, and 7 bases stayed unmatched. The V gene's germline CDR1 is MNHEY and CDR2 SVGAGI. The CDR3 consists of 16 residues. CDR3 sequence (DNA): TGTGCCAGCAGTTATCACGGGACAGGACTTAATGAAAAACTGTTTTTT. This sequence encodes CASSYHGTGLNEKLFF.

This chain uses TRBV27 with TRBJ1-3; D gene uncertain. Trimming removed 6 bases at V and 0 bases at J, with 6 bases between. This CDR3 contains 13 residues. Germline values: CDR1 MNHEY, CDR2 SMNVEV (reference sequence). The CDR3: CASRPVSGNTIYF. The CDR3 nucleotides read TGTGCCAGCAGACCGGTCTCTGGAAACACCATATATTTT.

V and J are TRBV6-5 and TRBJ2-7, with 10 bases lining up with TRBD2. The germline V gene encodes CDR1 MNHEY and CDR2 SVGAGI. With V trimmed by 6 bases and J by 5 bases, 10 bases remained unmatched. The CDR3 totals 15 residues. The DNA for the CDR3 is TGTGCCAGCAGCCCCTCCCTAGCGGGAGTCCACGAGCAGTACTTC. This codes for CASSPSLAGVHEQYF.

The chain combines TRBV7-6 with TRBJ2-2, with TRBD1 as a possible D gene (6 bases). Germline loops: CDR1 SGHVS, CDR2 FNYEAQ. The CDR3 runs 15 residues. The germline V and J ends were trimmed by 4 bases and 4 bases, with 13 bases remaining between them. The CDR3 DNA follows: TGTGCCAGCAGCTCCCTACAGGGATCCACCGGGGAGCTGTTTTTT. Residues: CASSSLQGSTGELFF.

This sequence joins TRBV28 and TRBJ1-1; D call uncertain. Trimming pared 1 base from V and 7 bases from J, leaving 7 bases between. The CDR3 extends over 12 amino acids. Germline-derived CDR1 and CDR2 are MDHEN and SYDVKM. CDR3 bases: TGTGCCAGCAGTTTATATAGCCATGAAGCTTTCTTT. Its protein product is CASSLYSHEAFF.

This chain connects TRBV9 to TRBJ1-2; the D gene is possibly TRBD1 (5 bases). CDR3 length equals 15 residues. Germline loops: CDR1 SGDLS, CDR2 YYNGEE. Trimming cost V 7 bases and J 4 bases, with 20 bases left between them. CDR3 sequence reads: CASRTGGLGGYGYTF. The CDR3, as DNA: TGTGCCAGCCGCACCGGGGGTTTGGGGGGCTATGGCTACACCTTC.